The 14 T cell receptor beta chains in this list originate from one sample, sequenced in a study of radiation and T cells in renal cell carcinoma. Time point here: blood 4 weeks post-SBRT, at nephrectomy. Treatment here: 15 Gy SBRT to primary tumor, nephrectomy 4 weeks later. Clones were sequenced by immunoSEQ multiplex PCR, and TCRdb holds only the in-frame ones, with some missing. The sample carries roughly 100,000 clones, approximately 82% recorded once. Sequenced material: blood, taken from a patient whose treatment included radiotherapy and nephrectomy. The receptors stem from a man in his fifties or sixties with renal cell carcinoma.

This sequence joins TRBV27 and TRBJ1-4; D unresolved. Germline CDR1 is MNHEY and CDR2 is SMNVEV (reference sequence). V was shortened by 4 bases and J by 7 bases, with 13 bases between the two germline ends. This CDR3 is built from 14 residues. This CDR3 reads CASSSTVTLEKLFF. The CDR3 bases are TGTGCCAGCAGTTCTACGGTAACTCTTGAAAAACTGTTTTTT.

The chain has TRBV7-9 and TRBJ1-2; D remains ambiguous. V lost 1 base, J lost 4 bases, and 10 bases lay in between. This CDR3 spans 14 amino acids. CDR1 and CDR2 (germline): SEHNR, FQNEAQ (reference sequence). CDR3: CASSLEGVSYGYTF. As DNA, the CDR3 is TGTGCCAGCAGCTTAGAGGGCGTAAGCTATGGCTACACCTTC.

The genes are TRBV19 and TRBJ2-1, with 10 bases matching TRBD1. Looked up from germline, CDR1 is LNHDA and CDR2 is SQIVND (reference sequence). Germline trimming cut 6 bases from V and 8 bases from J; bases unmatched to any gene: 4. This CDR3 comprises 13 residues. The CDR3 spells CASRDRGDDEQFF. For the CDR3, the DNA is TGTGCCAGTAGGGACAGGGGGGACGATGAGCAGTTCTTC.

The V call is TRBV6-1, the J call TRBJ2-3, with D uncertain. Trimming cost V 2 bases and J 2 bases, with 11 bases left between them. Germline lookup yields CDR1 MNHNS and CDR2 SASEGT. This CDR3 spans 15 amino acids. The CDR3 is CASSELDPITDTQYF. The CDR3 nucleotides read TGTGCCAGCAGTGAACTGGATCCAATCACAGATACGCAGTATTTT.

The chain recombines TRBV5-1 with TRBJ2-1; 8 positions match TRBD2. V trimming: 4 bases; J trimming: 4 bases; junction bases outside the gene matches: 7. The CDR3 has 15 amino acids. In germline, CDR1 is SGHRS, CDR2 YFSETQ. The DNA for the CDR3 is TGCGCCAGCAGCCTCAGCGGGAGTGTTTACAATGAGCAGTTCTTC. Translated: CASSLSGSVYNEQFF.

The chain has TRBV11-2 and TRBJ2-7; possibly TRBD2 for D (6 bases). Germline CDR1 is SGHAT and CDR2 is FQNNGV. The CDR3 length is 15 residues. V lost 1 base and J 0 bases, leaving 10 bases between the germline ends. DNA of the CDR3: TGTGCCAGCAGCTTAGCCGCCGGGAGCTCCTACGAGCAGTACTTC. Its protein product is CASSLAAGSSYEQYF.

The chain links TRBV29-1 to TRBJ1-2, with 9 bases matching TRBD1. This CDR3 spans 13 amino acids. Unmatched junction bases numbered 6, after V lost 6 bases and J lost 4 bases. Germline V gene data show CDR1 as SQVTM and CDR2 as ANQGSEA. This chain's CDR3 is CSVTGGDGYGYTF. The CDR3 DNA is TGCAGCGTCACAGGGGGCGACGGCTATGGCTACACCTTC.

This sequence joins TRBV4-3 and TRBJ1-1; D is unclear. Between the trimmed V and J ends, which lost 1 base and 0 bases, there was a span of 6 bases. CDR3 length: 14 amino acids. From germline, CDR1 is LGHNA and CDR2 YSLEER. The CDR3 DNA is TGCGCCAGCAGCCAAGTCGGGGTGAACACTGAAGCTTTCTTT. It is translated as CASSQVGVNTEAFF.

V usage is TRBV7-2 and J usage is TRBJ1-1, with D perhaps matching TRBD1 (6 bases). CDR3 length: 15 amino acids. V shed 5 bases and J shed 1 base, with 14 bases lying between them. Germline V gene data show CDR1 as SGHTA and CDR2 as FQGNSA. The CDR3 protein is CASSLTGTSNTEAFF. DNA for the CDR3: TGTGCCAGCAGCCTTACCGGGACATCGAACACTGAAGCTTTCTTT. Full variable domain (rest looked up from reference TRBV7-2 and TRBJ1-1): GAGVSQSPSNKVTEKGKDVELRCDPISGHTALYWYRQSLGQGLEFLIYFQGNSAPDKSGLPSDRFSAERTGGSVSTLTIQRTQQEDSAVYLCASSLTGTSNTEAFFGQGTRLTVV.

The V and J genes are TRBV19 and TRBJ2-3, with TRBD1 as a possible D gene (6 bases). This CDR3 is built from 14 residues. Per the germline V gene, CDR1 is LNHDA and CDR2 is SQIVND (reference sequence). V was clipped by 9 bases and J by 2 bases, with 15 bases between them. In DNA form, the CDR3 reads TGTGCCAGCAAGGGGGTCGGCACCACAGATACGCAGTATTTT. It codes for CASKGVGTTDTQYF. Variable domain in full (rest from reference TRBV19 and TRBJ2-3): DGGITQSPKYLFRKEGQNVTLSCEQNLNHDAMYWYRQDPGQGLRLIYYSQIVNDFQKGDIAEGYSVSREKKESFPLTVTSAQKNPTAFYLCASKGVGTTDTQYFGPGTRLTVL.

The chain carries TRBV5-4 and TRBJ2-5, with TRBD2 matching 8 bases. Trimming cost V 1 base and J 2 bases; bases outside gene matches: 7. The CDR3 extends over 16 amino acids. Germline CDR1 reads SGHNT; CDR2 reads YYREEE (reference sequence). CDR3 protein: CASSLPSGGGQETQYF. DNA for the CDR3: TGTGCCAGCAGCTTGCCCTCGGGGGGGGGACAAGAGACCCAGTACTTC.

The CDR3 reads CASSPTSGSSYEQYF. DNA for the CDR3: TGCGCCAGCAGCCCCACTAGCGGGAGCTCCTACGAGCAGTACTTC. This chain joins TRBV5-1 and TRBJ2-5, with 11 bases fitting TRBD2. The J call may not be correct, given that the DNA end is closer to TRBJ2-7. This CDR3 region has 15 residues. Looked up from germline, CDR1 is SGHRS and CDR2 is YFSETQ.

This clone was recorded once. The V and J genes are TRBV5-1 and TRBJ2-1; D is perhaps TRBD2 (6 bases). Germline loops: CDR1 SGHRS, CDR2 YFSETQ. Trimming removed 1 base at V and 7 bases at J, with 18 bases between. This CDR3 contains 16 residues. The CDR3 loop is CASSLTSGLLANEQFF. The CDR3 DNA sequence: TGCGCCAGCAGCTTGACATCGGGACTCCTTGCGAATGAGCAGTTCTTC.

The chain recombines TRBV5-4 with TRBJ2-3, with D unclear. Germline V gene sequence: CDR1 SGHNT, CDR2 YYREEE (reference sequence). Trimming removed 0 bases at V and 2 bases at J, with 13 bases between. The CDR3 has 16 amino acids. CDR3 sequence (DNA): TGTGCCAGCAGCTTGGGAGCAGACCGAATCACAGATACGCAGTATTTT. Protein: CASSLGADRITDTQYF.